The T cell receptor beta chain under discussion was sequenced for a study of blood T cells in healthy people across ages. This clonotype was picked up many times. Its specificity is unknown. In germline, CDR1 is SGHTA, CDR2 FQGNSA. The V gene end was trimmed by 5 bases and the J gene end by 3 bases; junction bases not matched to a gene: 4. The CDR3 has 14 residues. Findings and caveats of the study: Naive T cell percentage by flow cytometry tracked strongly with beta diversity. Naive CD4+ cell counts and diversity both ran higher in long-lived than in aged donors.

Next came a second PCR, run for about 7 to 12 cycles, which used a sample-barcoded 5' primer along with a J-beta primer mix. Each single sample gave us at least 3 million CDR3-containing paired-end reads. One entry per CDR3 protein results from TCRdb running MiXCR on the 5' RACE reads. Of around 1.7 million distinct CDR3 sequences listed, 28% are singletons. Every participating donor contributed roughly 9.6 milliliters of peripheral blood through a draw. Sequencing was performed on blood. This TCR was sampled from a woman in her thirties in good health. The chain uses TRBV7-2 and TRBJ2-7, with TRBD2 identical over 10 bases. The CDR3 sequence: CASSLLAGNYEQYF. The CDR3 DNA sequence: TGTGCCAGCAGCCTACTAGCGGGGAACTACGAGCAGTACTTC.